This T cell receptor (beta chain) stems from a study of T cell repertoires in cytomegalovirus infection (dated by TCRdb to about 2019). Regarding the complete study: Donor HLA type was relevant to the analysis, because carriage of CMV infection together with the matching HLA type was indicated by public TCR beta signatures.

Concerning this clonotype: Its target antigen remains unknown. No qualities accompany the bases; no much larger clone lies one base away.

Including the terminal cysteine and phenylalanine, the CDR3 comprises 14 residues. The CDR3 DNA has 42 bases and is translated from base 1. V is cut by 0 bases and J by 4 bases, and the space between the germline ends is 9 bases. Data came from an Illumina HiSeq 1500. Clones were called with MiXCR by TCRdb after fastp trimmed the public reads at Q25, and only in-frame beta chains were retained. Identical CDR3 proteins give one entry, which carries the most common genes and DNA. This sample holds more than 400,000 distinct CDR3 sequences; more than 20% were observed only once. The ten largest clones represent about 12% of the sample. Results the study describes overall, beyond this receptor: The ex vivo response was dominated by HLA-C-restricted CMV-specific TCR beta clonotypes, and the single most frequent clonotype in two of eight donors was supplied by these HLA-C-restricted clonotypes. In both this cohort and an independent cohort of 350 or so donors, the cumulative frequency of public TCR beta family members distinguished carriers of CMV infection plus the relevant HLA type.

Sample: PBMCs. The V and J genes are TRBV12-3 or TRBV12-4 and TRBJ1-2, and the D gene may be TRBD1, 6 bases matching. The receptor's source is a human donor in good health (CMV status not recorded). Some clones in this sample may be carry-over from other donors' samples. The CDR3 sequence is CASSLATGSYGYTF. Here is the DNA: TGTGCCAGCAGTTTAGCTACAGGGTCCTATGGCTACACCTTC.